This TCR beta chain was identified in a study of PD-L1 blockade in urothelial cancer. Libraries were prepared by immunoSEQ multiplex PCR; TCRdb keeps only in-frame clonotypes and omits some of them. In the table there are around 92,000 clones, 80% to 90% of which are singletons. Time point indicated: pretreatment peripheral blood. The CDR3 length is 14 residues. Trimming took 1 base from V and 3 from J, leaving 11 bases between them. Germline V lookup: CDR1 SGHNT, CDR2 YYREEE (reference sequence). The chain uses TRBV5-4 and TRBJ2-7; D perhaps matches TRBD1 (5 bases). The specimen comprised PBMCs, sampled around atezolizumab (anti-PD-L1) treatment. This TCR derives from a woman aged 80 or older with urothelial cancer. In DNA form, the CDR3 reads TGTGCCAGCAGCTTGCAGGGAACCTTCTACGAGCAGTACTTC. This encodes CASSLQGTFYEQYF. The full variable domain, in which reference TRBV5-4 and TRBJ2-7 provide the parts outside the CDR3, is ETGVTQSPTHLIKTRGQQVTLRCSSQSGHNTVSWYQQALGQGPQFIFQYYREEENGRGNFPPRFSGLQFPNYSSELNVNALELDDSALYLCASSLQGTFYEQYFGPGTRLTVT.